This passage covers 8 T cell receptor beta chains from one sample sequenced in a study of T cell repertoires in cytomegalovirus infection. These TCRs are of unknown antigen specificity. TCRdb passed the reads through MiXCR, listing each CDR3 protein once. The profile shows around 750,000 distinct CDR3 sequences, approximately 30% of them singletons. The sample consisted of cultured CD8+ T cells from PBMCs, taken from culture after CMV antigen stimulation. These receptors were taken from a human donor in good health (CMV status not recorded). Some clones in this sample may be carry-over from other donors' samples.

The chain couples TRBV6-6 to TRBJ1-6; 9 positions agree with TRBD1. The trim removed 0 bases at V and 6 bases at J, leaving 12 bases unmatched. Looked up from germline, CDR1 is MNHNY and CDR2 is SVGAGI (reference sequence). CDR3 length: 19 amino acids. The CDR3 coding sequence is TGTGCCAGCAGTTACTCCCCTTGGGAGGGACAGGGAACTAATTCACCCCTCCACTTT. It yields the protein CASSYSPWEGQGTNSPLHF.

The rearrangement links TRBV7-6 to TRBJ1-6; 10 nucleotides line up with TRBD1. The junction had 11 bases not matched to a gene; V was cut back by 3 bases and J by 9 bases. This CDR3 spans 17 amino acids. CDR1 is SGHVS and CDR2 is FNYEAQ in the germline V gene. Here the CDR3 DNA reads TGTGCCAGCAGCTTGGGGGAAGGTGGGACAGGGGTTTCACCCCTCCACTTT. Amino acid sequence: CASSLGEGGTGVSPLHF.

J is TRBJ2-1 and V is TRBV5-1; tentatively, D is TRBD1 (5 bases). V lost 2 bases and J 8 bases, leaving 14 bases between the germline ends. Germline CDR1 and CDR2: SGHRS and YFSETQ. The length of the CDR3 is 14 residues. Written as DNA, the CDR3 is TGCGCCAGCAGCTTCGGAAGGGGTCACGATGAGCAGTTCTTC. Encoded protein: CASSFGRGHDEQFF.

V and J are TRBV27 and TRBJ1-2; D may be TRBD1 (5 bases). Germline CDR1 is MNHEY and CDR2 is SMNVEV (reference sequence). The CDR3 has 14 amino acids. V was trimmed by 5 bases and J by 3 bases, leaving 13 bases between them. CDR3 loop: CASSPIQGDYGYTF. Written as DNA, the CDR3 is TGTGCCAGCAGTCCCATCCAGGGTGACTATGGCTACACCTTC.

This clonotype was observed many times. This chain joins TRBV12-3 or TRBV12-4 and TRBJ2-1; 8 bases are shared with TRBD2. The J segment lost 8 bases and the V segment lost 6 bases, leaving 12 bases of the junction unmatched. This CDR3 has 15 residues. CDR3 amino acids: CASRTSAGVGDEQFF. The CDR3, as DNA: TGTGCCAGCAGAACCTCAGCGGGGGTAGGGGATGAGCAGTTCTTC.

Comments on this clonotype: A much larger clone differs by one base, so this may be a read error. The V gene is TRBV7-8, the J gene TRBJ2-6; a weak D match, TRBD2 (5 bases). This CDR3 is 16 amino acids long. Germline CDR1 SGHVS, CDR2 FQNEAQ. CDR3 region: CANSLRATSGANVLTF. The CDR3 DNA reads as TGTGCCAACAGCTTGAGGGCGACATCTGGGGCCAACGTCCTGACTTTC. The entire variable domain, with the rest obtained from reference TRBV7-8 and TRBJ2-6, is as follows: GAGVSQSPRYKVAKRGQDVALRCDPISGHVSLFWYQQALGQGPEFLTYFQNEAQLDKSGLPSDRFFAERPEGSVSTLKIQRTQQEDSAVYLCANSLRATSGANVLTFGAGSRLTVL.

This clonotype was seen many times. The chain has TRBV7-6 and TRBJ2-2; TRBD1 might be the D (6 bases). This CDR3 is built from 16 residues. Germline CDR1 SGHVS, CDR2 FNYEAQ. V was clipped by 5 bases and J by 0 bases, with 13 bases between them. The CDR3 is CASSPGTRANTGELFF. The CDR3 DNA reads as TGTGCCAGCAGCCCCGGGACACGCGCGAACACCGGGGAGCTGTTTTTT. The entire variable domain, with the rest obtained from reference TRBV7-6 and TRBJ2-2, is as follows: GAGVSQSPRYKVTKRGQDVALRCDPISGHVSLYWYRQALGQGPEFLTYFNYEAQQDKSGLPNDRFSAERPEGSISTLTIQRTEQRDSAMYRCASSPGTRANTGELFFGEGSRLTVL.

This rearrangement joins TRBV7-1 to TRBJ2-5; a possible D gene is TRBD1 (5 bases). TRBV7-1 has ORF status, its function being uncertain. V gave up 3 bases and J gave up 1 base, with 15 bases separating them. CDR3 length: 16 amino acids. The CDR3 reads CASSSLTASLQETQYF. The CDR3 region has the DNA TGTGCCAGCAGCTCCTTGACAGCTTCTCTCCAAGAGACCCAGTACTTC.